The T cell receptor (beta chain) described here comes from a study of blood T cell repertoires in COVID-19. Study-wide background: From the United States, Italy and Spain came samples of acute and convalescent COVID-19.

Participants were aged roughly 18 to 90 years, lived in some 23 US areas, and enrolled virtually. Participant-reported clinical history was the basis for cohort assignment. Donors of Cohort 3 who recovered were those that had two negative PCRs, clearance, or symptom resolution. Some clones are missing from TCRdb's copy, which holds only in-frame ones; the method was immunoSEQ multiplex PCR. Here the sample spans over 300,000 clones, approximately 91% being singletons. The V and J ends lost 2 bases and 10 bases, in that order; junction bases with no gene match: 8. Looked up from germline, CDR1 is SGHRS and CDR2 is YFSETQ. The CDR3 has 13 amino acids.

The chain is built from TRBV5-1 and TRBJ2-7, with TRBD2 matching over 8 bases. This TCR was sampled from a woman aged 35 to 49 who had recovered from COVID-19. Sequenced: PBMCs or T cells enriched from blood (not recorded which). This chain's CDR3 is CASSFLRRGVQYF. CDR3 in DNA: TGCGCCAGCAGCTTTTTAAGGCGGGGGGTTCAGTACTTC.